Listed here are 28 T cell receptor beta chains from one sample, sequenced in a study of blood T cell repertoires in COVID-19. Measured with immunoSEQ multiplex PCR; TCRdb has only the in-frame clones, and not every one. The data contain approximately 92,000 clones, 86% of them singletons. Sequencing input: peripheral blood. The receptors come from a woman aged 60-75 years in a cohort sampled during active or convalescent COVID-19.

This clone is a singleton in its sample. The chain employs TRBV28 and TRBJ1-5; possible D gene TRBD1, 6 bases. Germline loops: CDR1 MDHEN, CDR2 SYDVKM. V was cut by 10 bases and J by 7 bases, with 20 bases left in between. The CDR3 runs to 14 residues. The chain's CDR3 is CATEEGGGGQPQHF. For the CDR3, the DNA is TGTGCCACCGAAGAAGGGGGGGGCGGACAGCCCCAGCATTTT.

The rearrangement joins TRBV19 to TRBJ2-1; D remains ambiguous. V gave up 8 bases and J gave up 7 bases, with 18 bases separating them. The CDR3 length is 14 residues. Germline V gene data show CDR1 as LNHDA and CDR2 as SQIVND (reference sequence). The CDR3 nucleotides are TGTGCCAGTGGGCAGGAACCTTGGGCAAATGAGCAGTTCTTC. This sequence encodes CASGQEPWANEQFF.

V is TRBV18 and J is TRBJ2-7; TRBD1 might be the D (6 bases). CDR3 length: 14 amino acids. With 2 bases removed from V and 2 bases from J, the gap between germline ends came to 10 bases. Germline V lookup: CDR1 KGHSH, CDR2 LQKENI. The CDR3 here is CASSPGPGAYEQYF. The CDR3 DNA is TGTGCCAGCTCACCAGGGCCAGGGGCCTACGAGCAGTACTTC.

Remarks on this clone: One junction end disagrees with the germline gene, perhaps due to a read error. V is TRBV7-7 and J is TRBJ2-1; 8 nucleotides align to TRBD1. Germline CDR1 is SSHAT and CDR2 is FNYEAQ (reference sequence). The CDR3 runs 16 residues. The CDR3 sequence: CASSPATGVSYNEQFF. Written as DNA, the CDR3 is TGTGCTAGCAGCCCGGCGACAGGGGTCTCCTACAATGAGCAGTTCTTC. Supplemented by reference TRBV7-7 and TRBJ2-1, the full variable domain reads GAGVSQSPRYKVTKRGQDVTLRCDPISSHATLYWYQQALGQGPEFLTYFNYEAQPDKSGLPSDRFSAERPEGSISTLTIQRTEQRDSAMYRCASSPATGVSYNEQFFGPGTRLTVL.

The genes are TRBV11-1 and TRBJ2-5, with a weak D call TRBD2 (6 bases). Germline V gene lookup returns CDR1 SGHAT and CDR2 FQDESV (reference sequence). The CDR3 runs to 13 residues. V lost 5 bases, J lost 5 bases, and 12 bases lay in between. The CDR3 loop reads CASSRTMPETQYF. In DNA, the CDR3 is TGTGCCAGCAGCCGGACTATGCCTGAGACCCAGTACTTC.

The rearrangement joins TRBV7-3 to TRBJ2-1, with TRBD1 identical over 8 bases. Germline V gives CDR1 SGHTA, CDR2 FQGTGA. V shed 5 bases, J shed 0 bases, and the junction held 3 bases outside the gene matches. The CDR3 runs to 15 residues. The CDR3 bases are TGTGCCAGCAGCCGGACAGGGCTCTCCTACAATGAGCAGTTCTTC. Translation: CASSRTGLSYNEQFF.

The V and J genes are TRBV5-6 and TRBJ1-6; 8 bases agree with TRBD1. Germline V gene sequence: CDR1 SGHDT, CDR2 YYEEEE. Trimming removed 3 bases from V and 10 bases from J; junction bases left unmatched: 9. This CDR3 spans 15 amino acids. This chain's CDR3 is CASSSGQGEESPLHF. The CDR3 DNA reads TGTGCCAGCAGCTCTGGACAGGGCGAGGAATCACCCCTCCACTTT.

The chain is built from TRBV14 and TRBJ2-7; a weak D match, TRBD1 (7 bases). V was shortened by 1 base and J by 0 bases, with 16 bases between the two germline ends. This CDR3 is 17 amino acids long. Germline CDR1 and CDR2: SGHDN and FVKESK. CDR3 sequence: CASSQVGGRGSSYEQYF. CDR3 DNA sequence: TGTGCCAGCAGCCAAGTCGGGGGCAGGGGGAGCTCCTACGAGCAGTACTTC.

The chain carries TRBV6-5 and TRBJ1-2; 7 bases are a match to TRBD1. CDR3 length equals 14 residues. The germline gives CDR1 MNHEY, CDR2 SVGAGI. With 4 bases clipped from V and 5 bases from J, the junction kept 7 bases outside the gene matches. CDR3 sequence: CASSFQGGRYGYTF. The DNA for the CDR3 is TGTGCCAGCAGTTTCCAAGGGGGCCGGTATGGCTACACCTTC.

CDR3 DNA: TGTGCCATCAGTGAGCCGGGTCCAACTAATGAAAAACTGTTTTTT. It yields the protein CAISEPGPTNEKLFF. V and J are TRBV10-3 and TRBJ1-4; D gene ambiguous. Germline CDR1 and CDR2: ENHRY and SYGVKD. Trimming took off 2 bases at V and 0 bases at J, with 7 bases between the two ends. The CDR3 consists of 15 residues.

The chain is built from TRBV3-1 (or the pseudogene TRBV3-2) and TRBJ2-2; TRBD2 matches at 8 bases. This CDR3 has 15 residues. V trimming: 5 bases; J trimming: 2 bases; junction bases outside the gene matches: 4. Germline CDR1 LGHDT, CDR2 YNNKEL (reference sequence). The CDR3 DNA reads TGTGCCAGCAGCTACGGGACTAGAAACACCGGGGAGCTGTTTTTT. Translation gives CASSYGTRNTGELFF.

The rearrangement links TRBV12-3 or TRBV12-4 to TRBJ1-2, with 9 bases aligning to TRBD1. CDR3 length: 13 amino acids. V shed 5 bases, J shed 4 bases, and the junction held 2 bases outside the gene matches. CDR3 bases: TGTGCCAGCAGTCGGGACAGGGCCTATGGCTACACCTTC. Amino acid sequence: CASSRDRAYGYTF.

The chain recombines TRBV3-1 (or the pseudogene TRBV3-2) with TRBJ1-3; TRBD1 might be the D (6 bases). Germline V gene sequence: CDR1 LGHDT, CDR2 YNNKEL (reference sequence). The CDR3 consists of 15 residues. Deletions cut 4 bases from V and 0 bases from J, with 10 bases between. The CDR3 DNA reads TGTGCCAGCAGCCTGGGACAACTCTCTGGAAACACCATATATTTT. It is translated as CASSLGQLSGNTIYF.

This chain uses TRBV11-2 with TRBJ1-1, with a possible D match to TRBD1 (6 bases). The CDR3 length is 17 residues. Germline V gives CDR1 SGHAT, CDR2 FQNNGV. V lost 1 base, J lost 1 base, and 16 bases lay in between. CDR3 DNA sequence: TGTGCCAGCAGCTTAGTAGGGGTGGGACATCAGAACACTGAAGCTTTCTTT. Protein sequence: CASSLVGVGHQNTEAFF.

This clone showed up just a few times. This chain links TRBV5-1 with TRBJ2-1; TRBD1 might be the D (7 bases). Germline values: CDR1 SGHRS, CDR2 YFSETQ. There are 15 residues in the CDR3. Trimming stripped 3 bases from V and 8 bases from J, with 18 bases between. For the CDR3, the DNA is TGCGCCAGCAGCTCGGGACGGCAGGGGGGAGATGAGCAGTTCTTC. Amino acids: CASSSGRQGGDEQFF.

This sequence joins TRBV10-2 and TRBJ1-5; possibly TRBD1 for D (6 bases). The CDR3 extends over 15 amino acids. Germline V gene data show CDR1 as WSHSY and CDR2 as SAAADI. Trimming left V 2 bases short and J 4 bases short, with 12 bases between. The CDR3, as DNA: TGCGCCAGCAGTGAGGCGACAGGAGGAAATCAGCCCCAGCATTTT. It specifies CASSEATGGNQPQHF.

The chain employs TRBV3-1 (or the pseudogene TRBV3-2) and TRBJ1-1; TRBD1 might be the D (5 bases). CDR3 length: 16 residues. Germline V gene data show CDR1 as LGHDT and CDR2 as YNNKEL (reference sequence). Trimming removed 0 bases from V and 1 base from J, with 12 bases in between. DNA of the CDR3: TGTGCCAGCAGCCAAGATCCCCTCAGGGAGAACACTGAAGCTTTCTTT. The encoded protein is CASSQDPLRENTEAFF.

This chain links TRBV7-2 with TRBJ1-4; D might be TRBD1 (6 bases). V gave up 5 bases and J gave up 0 bases, with 13 bases separating them. The CDR3 runs 16 residues. Looked up from germline, CDR1 is SGHTA and CDR2 is FQGNSA. This CDR3 is CASSTGTLATNEKLFF. Here the CDR3 DNA reads TGTGCCAGCAGCACAGGGACACTTGCAACTAATGAAAAACTGTTTTTT.

The chain carries TRBV12-5 and TRBJ2-7; D possibly corresponds to TRBD2 (6 bases). Trimming took 8 bases from V and 5 from J, leaving 13 bases between them. Germline CDR1 is LGHNT and CDR2 is FRNRAP. The CDR3 is made up of 12 amino acids. Written as DNA, the CDR3 is TGTGCTAGTTCAAGCGGGCAACACGAGCAGTACTTC. Translated, it gives CASSSGQHEQYF.

The chain has TRBV4-1 and TRBJ1-5; 7 bases align to TRBD1. Looked up from germline, CDR1 is MGHRA and CDR2 is YSYEKL. The CDR3 length is 13 residues. V shed 5 bases, J shed 7 bases, and the junction held 5 bases outside the gene matches. CDR3 in DNA: TGCGCCAGCAGCGTCACAGGGGAGCAGCCCCAGCATTTT. It encodes CASSVTGEQPQHF.

V and J are TRBV10-2 and TRBJ2-3; 7 bases are shared with TRBD1. CDR1 WSHSY and CDR2 SAAADI come from the germline V gene. The CDR3 spans 16 residues. With V trimmed by 7 bases and J by 4 bases, 14 bases remained unmatched. The CDR3 spells CASTSRQGSPADTQYF. The CDR3, as DNA: TGCGCCAGCACCTCACGACAGGGTAGTCCCGCAGATACGCAGTATTTT.

The genes are TRBV20-1 and TRBJ1-2; D possibly corresponds to TRBD1 (6 bases). Germline V gene lookup returns CDR1 DFQATT and CDR2 SNEGSKA (reference sequence). V was cut by 6 bases and J by 6 bases, with 11 bases left in between. The CDR3 length is 11 residues. Here the CDR3 DNA reads TGCAGTGCGGGCAGGGGACATGGCTACACCTTC. This gives the protein CSAGRGHGYTF.

This sequence joins TRBV30 and TRBJ2-3; D gene unclear. V shed 4 bases and J shed 1 base, with 6 bases lying between them. The germline V gene has CDR1 GTSNPN and CDR2 SVGIG (reference sequence). This CDR3 has 12 residues. The CDR3 sequence: CAWTPGTDTQYF. CDR3 sequence (DNA): TGTGCCTGGACGCCAGGCACAGATACGCAGTATTTT.

V usage is TRBV28 and J usage is TRBJ2-6; D unclear. Germline V gene data show CDR1 as MDHEN and CDR2 as SYDVKM. CDR3 length equals 13 residues. Trimming pared 7 bases from V and 1 base from J, leaving 5 bases between. In DNA, the CDR3 is TGTGCCAGCATCACATCTGGGGCCAACGTCCTGACTTTC. It translates to CASITSGANVLTF.

This chain uses TRBV4-2 with TRBJ1-4, with 8 bases identical to TRBD1. Looked up from germline, CDR1 is LGHNA and CDR2 is YNFKEQ. Unmatched junction bases numbered 8, after V lost 5 bases and J lost 12 bases. The CDR3 loop spans 13 amino acids. The CDR3 nucleotides read TGTGCCAGCAGCTTCAATCCGGGACAGGAACTGTTTTTT. Its translation is CASSFNPGQELFF.

This sequence joins TRBV7-8 and TRBJ2-7; TRBD1 matches at 8 bases. The CDR3 spans 14 residues. The germline gives CDR1 SGHVS, CDR2 FQNEAQ. Germline trimming cut 3 bases from V and 4 bases from J; bases unmatched to any gene: 5. The DNA for the CDR3 is TGTGCCAGCAGCTTCCAGGGGGCTGAGTACGAGCAGTACTTC. Amino acids: CASSFQGAEYEQYF.

This chain uses TRBV4-2 with TRBJ2-2; 7 bases map to TRBD1. The V gene end was trimmed by 4 bases and the J gene end by 1 base; junction bases not matched to a gene: 3. Per the germline V gene, CDR1 is LGHNA and CDR2 is YNFKEQ. The CDR3 contains 15 residues. The CDR3 coding sequence is TGTGCCAGCAGCCCTCGGACAGGGAACACCGGGGAGCTGTTTTTT. This encodes CASSPRTGNTGELFF.

The chain is built from TRBV9 and TRBJ2-3; TRBD1 might be the D (6 bases). The length of the CDR3 is 16 residues. Between the trimmed V and J ends, which lost 4 bases and 1 base, there was a span of 16 bases. The germline gives CDR1 SGDLS, CDR2 YYNGEE. CDR3 bases: TGTGCCAGCAGCTTTACGGACAGAAGCGGCACAGATACGCAGTATTTT. This codes for CASSFTDRSGTDTQYF.